This T cell receptor (beta chain) comes out of a study of radiotherapy plus CTLA-4 blockade in lung cancer. Chemo-refractory metastatic non-small-cell lung cancer patients received focal radiation with ipilimumab CTLA-4 blockade. Findings of the study overall: Early clone dynamics of blood T cells, plus interferon-beta, reportedly predicted response best. Following radiotherapy plus ipilimumab, tumor-derived TCR clones expanded in the blood.

Details on this clone: The antigen remains undetermined.

Sequenced by immunoSEQ multiplex PCR; TCRdb stores in-frame clones only, minus some. The table lists 45,000 to 60,000 clones, 77% of them singletons. The CDR3 extends over 15 amino acids. Germline CDR1 is MGHRA and CDR2 is YSYEKL. The sequencing here drew on peripheral blood, taken from a patient treated with radiotherapy plus ipilimumab. J is TRBJ2-5 and V is TRBV4-1; tentatively, D is TRBD2 (6 bases). The DNA end lines up better with TRBJ2-7; the J call may be wrong. This receptor was identified in a human donor with non-small cell lung cancer whose response to radiotherapy plus ipilimumab could not be evaluated. In nucleotides, the CDR3 is TGCGCCAGCAGCCAAGAATCCGGGGGATCCTACGAGCAGTACTTC. Its translation: CASSQESGGSYEQYF.